This T cell receptor beta chain was identified during a study of shared clonotypes between healthy human individuals. Regarding the study as a whole: Rarefaction showed sorted-subset sequencing was incomplete despite large depth. In contrast to clonotypes shared by all four donors, non-shared clonotypes had lower generation probabilities. The authors expected sequencing depth to affect clonotype sharing among donors.

Study processing details: There were no quality scores in the junction-only immunoSEQ sequences, so filtering differed. Method: immunoSEQ multiplex PCR; TCRdb's copy keeps in-frame clones and lacks some. That table is the source of V, J and clone size, and D and trimming were worked out from the DNA. The sample yields hundreds of thousands of clones, roughly 70% seen once. CDR3 size: 12 residues. Details on this clone: The antigen remains undetermined.

J is TRBJ2-3 and V is TRBV12-2. TRBV12-2 is annotated as a pseudogene. What was sequenced was memory CD4+ T cells sorted from blood. Subset noted: CD45RA-negative fraction. The clonotype originates from a woman aged 25 to 45 in good health. CDR3 loop: CASRTSTDTQYF. CDR3 DNA: TGTGCAAGTCGCACCAGCACAGATACGCAGTATTTT.